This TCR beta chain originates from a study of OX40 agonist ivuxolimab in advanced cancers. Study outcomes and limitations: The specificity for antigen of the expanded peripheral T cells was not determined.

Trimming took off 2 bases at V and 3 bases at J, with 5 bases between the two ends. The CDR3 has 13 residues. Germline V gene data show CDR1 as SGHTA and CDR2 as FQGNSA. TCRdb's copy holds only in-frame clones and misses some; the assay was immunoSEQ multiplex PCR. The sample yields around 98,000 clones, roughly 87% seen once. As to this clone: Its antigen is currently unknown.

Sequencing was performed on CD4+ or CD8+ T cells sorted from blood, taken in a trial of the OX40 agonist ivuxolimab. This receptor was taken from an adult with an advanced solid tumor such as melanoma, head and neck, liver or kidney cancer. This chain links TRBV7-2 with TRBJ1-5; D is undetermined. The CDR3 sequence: CASSLMNNQPQHF. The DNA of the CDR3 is TGTGCCAGCAGCTTAATGAACAATCAGCCCCAGCATTTT.